This TCR beta chain was recorded in a study of blood T cells in healthy people across ages. Sample-barcoded 5' priming and a J-beta primer mix drove a second PCR of 7 to 11 cycles. TCRdb fed the 5' RACE reads into MiXCR, producing one record per CDR3 protein. Among 800,000 to 1,300,000 distinct CDR3 sequences listed, approximately 25% were seen once. CDR3 length: 15 amino acids. V was cut by 6 bases and J by 3 bases, with 14 bases left in between. From germline, CDR1 is SEHNR and CDR2 FQNEAQ (reference sequence). This same sample was also taken into another study, of T cells of mothers and their children. Per that study: Each mother yielded more than 10 million TCR beta CDR3 reads. Each child yielded several million reads. TCR recombination output is shaped by thymic selection similarly in related and unrelated pairs.

The chain has TRBV7-9 and TRBJ2-2; D ambiguous. This TCR came from a girl aged 2-10 years in good health. The sequencing input was blood. CDR3 sequence: CASRLTRWDTGELFF. The CDR3 nucleotides are TGTGCCAGCAGACTAACCCGGTGGGACACCGGGGAGCTGTTTTTT.